The next 30 T cell receptor beta chains were all read from a single sample in a study of blood T cells in healthy people across ages. Next came a second PCR, run for about 6 to 12 cycles, which used a sample-barcoded 5' primer along with a J-beta primer mix. TCRdb ran MiXCR on the 5' RACE reads and lists one entry per CDR3 protein. The data show around 990,000 distinct CDR3 sequences, 25% seen once. These sequences were also reported in another study, on T cells of mothers and their children.

The sequenced sample was blood. These receptor sequences come from a girl aged 2 to 9 in good health.

This clonotype showed up just a few times. The chain recombines TRBV20-1 with TRBJ2-5; 7 bases are a match to TRBD1. This CDR3 contains 15 residues. V lost 5 bases and J lost 1; bases outside the gene matches: 10. Germline V CDR1 and CDR2: DFQATT, SNEGSKA (reference sequence). The CDR3 sequence: CSAEPARDSQETQYF. In DNA form, the CDR3 reads TGCAGTGCTGAACCCGCAAGGGACAGCCAAGAGACCCAGTACTTC.

This chain joins TRBV27 and TRBJ2-7; TRBD2 might be the D (6 bases). V was clipped by 6 bases and J by 7 bases, with 19 bases between them. Germline CDR1 MNHEY, CDR2 SMNVEV (reference sequence). This CDR3 is built from 14 residues. The CDR3 reads CASSPGSTPEEQYF. The CDR3 DNA reads as TGTGCCAGCAGCCCCGGGAGTACCCCAGAGGAGCAGTACTTC.

The chain combines TRBV19 with TRBJ2-3, with 7 positions matching TRBD2. The CDR3 has 14 residues. The V gene end was trimmed by 7 bases and the J gene end by 1 base; junction bases not matched to a gene: 5. Germline-derived CDR1 and CDR2 are LNHDA and SQIVND (reference sequence). CDR3 coding DNA: TGTGCCAGTACTACTAGCGTTTGCACAGATACGCAGTATTTT. This gives the protein CASTTSVCTDTQYF.

V and J are TRBV4-2 and TRBJ2-5; 7 bases are a match to TRBD2. The J call could be wrong; TRBJ2-1 is a better fit for the DNA end. The CDR3 is 15 residues long. Germline V gives CDR1 LGHNA, CDR2 YNFKEQ. The CDR3: CASSQPTSRYNEQFF. The CDR3 DNA reads TGTGCCAGCAGCCAACCGACTAGCAGGTACAATGAGCAGTTCTTC.

There are a few counts of this clonotype. This chain connects TRBV12-3 or TRBV12-4 to TRBJ2-5, with D possibly matching TRBD2 (5 bases). The CDR3 extends over 14 amino acids. Trimming removed 7 bases from V and 3 bases from J, with 15 bases in between. CDR3 sequence (DNA): TGTGCCAGCACGCCCTCCGGGATCGAAGAGACCCAGTACTTC. It specifies CASTPSGIEETQYF.

The J gene is TRBJ2-7, the V gene TRBV5-4; TRBD1 aligns across 7 bases. Near its end, the DNA agrees better with TRBJ2-1, so the J call may be wrong. The CDR3 extends over 15 amino acids. Germline V gives CDR1 SGHNT, CDR2 YYREEE (reference sequence). The CDR3 reads CASSLPGQIHNEQFF. CDR3 coding DNA: TGTGCCAGCAGCTTACCGGGACAGATCCACAATGAGCAGTTCTTC.

This clonotype was counted between two and nine times. The chain is built from TRBV15 and TRBJ1-4, with D hard to call. The CDR3 is 14 amino acids. Germline V gene data show CDR1 as LNHNV and CDR2 as YYDKDF (reference sequence). V was clipped by 0 bases and J by 4 bases, with 6 bases between them. The chain's CDR3 is CATSREGSNEKLFF. CDR3 DNA: TGTGCCACCAGCAGAGAGGGGAGTAATGAAAAACTGTTTTTT.

The J gene is TRBJ2-3, the V gene TRBV20-1; the D call may be TRBD1 or TRBD2 (5 bases each). The V end was cut by 5 bases, the J end by 5 bases, with 8 bases between. Per the germline V gene, CDR1 is DFQATT and CDR2 is SNEGSKA (reference sequence). The length of the CDR3 is 11 residues. The CDR3 bases are TGCAGTGCTGGGGCGGGAGATACGCAGTATTTT. Translated: CSAGAGDTQYF.

The chain has TRBV20-1 and TRBJ2-7; 9 bases are a match to TRBD2. This CDR3 region has 14 residues. CDR1 and CDR2 from the germline V gene are DFQATT and SNEGSKA (reference sequence). V lost 4 bases to trimming and J lost 5 bases; unmatched junction nucleotides: 9. The CDR3 protein is CSATLAGVRNEQYF. CDR3 nucleotide sequence: TGCAGTGCTACTTTAGCGGGAGTCAGGAACGAGCAGTACTTC.

This clonotype has a handful of counts. The chain joins TRBV7-2 to TRBJ1-1, with D perhaps TRBD1 (5 bases). The CDR3 totals 17 residues. Deletions cut 4 bases from V and 1 base from J, with 19 bases between. In germline, CDR1 is SGHTA, CDR2 FQGNSA. Here the CDR3 reads CASSSSGTMAPNTEAFF. In DNA, the CDR3 is TGTGCCAGCAGCTCAAGCGGGACGATGGCCCCGAACACTGAAGCTTTCTTT.

This rearrangement joins TRBV2 to TRBJ2-7; 7 bases agree with TRBD2. Germline assignment: CDR1 SNHLY and CDR2 FYNNEI. J was trimmed by 3 bases and V by 8 bases; bases with no gene match: 7. This CDR3 has 13 amino acids. The CDR3 sequence is CASGVERGYEQYF. DNA for the CDR3: TGTGCCAGCGGCGTTGAGCGGGGCTACGAGCAGTACTTC.

This clonotype was recorded at least ten times. The chain carries TRBV9 and TRBJ2-5; the D is unclear. CDR1 is SGDLS and CDR2 is YYNGEE in the germline V gene. Trimming cost V 0 bases and J 1 base, with 7 bases left between them. The CDR3 has 14 amino acids. In nucleotides, the CDR3 is TGTGCCAGCAGCGTAGAAGTTTCCCAAGAGACCCAGTACTTC. This gives the protein CASSVEVSQETQYF.

This chain joins TRBV10-3 and TRBJ1-2, with TRBD1 matching over 10 bases. Germline CDR1 and CDR2: ENHRY and SYGVKD. V gave up 7 bases and J gave up 10 bases; unmatched junction bases: 6. The CDR3 sequence is 12 residues long. CDR3 nucleotide sequence: TGTGCCATCATGGGGACAGGGGAAGTCTACACCTTC. Its translation is CAIMGTGEVYTF.

This clonotype was detected only a few times. The chain joins TRBV29-1 to TRBJ2-5; D ambiguous. Trimming cost V 0 bases and J 5 bases, with 10 bases left between them. Looked up from germline, CDR1 is SQVTM and CDR2 is ANQGSEA. CDR3 length: 13 residues. CDR3 bases: TGCAGCGTTGAAGATCTAATGGGGGAGACCCAGTACTTC. It codes for CSVEDLMGETQYF.

The rearrangement joins TRBV7-8 to TRBJ1-3; D possibly corresponds to TRBD1 (6 bases). V lost 5 bases and J lost 4, with 15 bases in between. The CDR3 spans 15 residues. CDR1 is SGHVS and CDR2 is FQNEAQ in the germline V gene. CDR3 DNA: TGTGCCAGCAGCCCTACAGGGTTTGCGGGAAACACCATATATTTT. This sequence encodes CASSPTGFAGNTIYF.

In its sample, this clonotype was seen a few times. V is TRBV6-5 and J is TRBJ2-7; 7 positions agree with TRBD2. CDR3 length: 15 amino acids. With V trimmed by 1 base and J by 6 bases, 9 bases remained unmatched. Germline-derived CDR1 and CDR2 are MNHEY and SVGAGI. CDR3 in amino acids: CASSYLAGANSEQYF. CDR3 sequence (DNA): TGTGCCAGCAGTTACTTGGCGGGAGCGAATTCCGAGCAGTACTTC.

The rearrangement joins TRBV20-1 to TRBJ2-7; 7 bases line up with TRBD2. CDR1 is DFQATT and CDR2 is SNEGSKA in the germline V gene (reference sequence). Germline trimming cut 0 bases from V and 3 bases from J; bases unmatched to any gene: 5. This CDR3 is built from 14 residues. The CDR3 spells CSARDPLADYEQYF. In DNA form, the CDR3 reads TGCAGTGCTAGAGACCCCCTAGCGGACTACGAGCAGTACTTC.

V and J are TRBV20-1 and TRBJ2-7; tentative D call: TRBD1 (5 bases). The ends were cut back, 0 bases at V and 3 bases at J, with 12 bases in the middle. The CDR3 totals 14 residues. Germline CDR1 is DFQATT and CDR2 is SNEGSKA (reference sequence). DNA of the CDR3: TGCAGTGCTAGAGATGACAGCAGTTACTACGAGCAGTACTTC. Protein product: CSARDDSSYYEQYF.

The chain is built from TRBV7-9 and TRBJ1-4; D unclear. The length of the CDR3 is 15 residues. The V end lost 5 bases, the J end lost 5 bases, and 15 bases lay between the germline ends. CDR1 SEHNR and CDR2 FQNEAQ come from the germline V gene (reference sequence). The CDR3 protein is CASSDLGNPNEKLFF. The CDR3 DNA is TGTGCCAGCAGCGACTTAGGTAACCCGAATGAAAAACTGTTTTTT. Supplemented by reference TRBV7-9 and TRBJ1-4, the full variable domain reads DTGVSQNPRHKITKRGQNVTFRCDPISEHNRLYWYRQTLGQGPEFLTYFQNEAQLEKSRLLSDRFSAERPKGSFSTLEIQRTEQGDSAMYLCASSDLGNPNEKLFFGSGTQLSVL.

This clonotype turned up a few times. V gene TRBV6-5 combines with J gene TRBJ2-3; either TRBD1 or TRBD2 may supply D (5 bases each). The V gene's germline CDR1 is MNHEY and CDR2 SVGAGI. V shed 0 bases and J shed 4 bases, with 14 bases lying between them. The CDR3 extends over 16 amino acids. The CDR3 bases are TGTGCCAGCAGTTACTCGAGGGCTGGGGGAGCAGATACGCAGTATTTT. Protein sequence: CASSYSRAGGADTQYF.

The chain joins TRBV2 to TRBJ2-1; D might be TRBD1 (5 bases). The CDR3 length is 15 residues. The V gene's germline CDR1 is SNHLY and CDR2 FYNNEI. Trimming shortened V by 4 bases and J by 8 bases, and 18 bases separated the two germline ends. This CDR3 is CASSGIGIGADEQFF. CDR3 coding DNA: TGTGCCAGCAGTGGGATAGGAATAGGGGCAGATGAGCAGTTCTTC.

Only a few counts were recorded for this clonotype. V gene TRBV5-1 combines with J gene TRBJ2-5; no clear D gene. V was cut by 0 bases and J by 0 bases, with 6 bases left in between. This CDR3 has 14 amino acids. Germline-derived CDR1 and CDR2 are SGHRS and YFSETQ. The CDR3 protein is CASSLATYQETQYF. For the CDR3, the DNA is TGCGCCAGCAGCTTGGCGACCTACCAAGAGACCCAGTACTTC.

The V call is TRBV7-3, the J call TRBJ2-1; 12 positions match TRBD2. Per germline, CDR1 SGHTA and CDR2 FQGTGA. This CDR3 has 20 residues. The V gene end was trimmed by 5 bases and the J gene end by 5 bases; junction bases not matched to a gene: 19. The CDR3 here is CASSLRLKTSGRPNDNEQFF. The CDR3 DNA reads as TGTGCCAGCAGCCTTAGGCTCAAGACTAGCGGGAGACCGAACGACAATGAGCAGTTCTTC.

As to this clonotype: Germline is not matched at one junction end, which may reflect a read error. The chain is built from TRBV10-3 and TRBJ2-1; D may be TRBD2 (7 bases). Per the germline V gene, CDR1 is ENHRY and CDR2 is SYGVKD. This CDR3 has 15 amino acids. CDR3 loop: CAINEAGDTYNEQFF. The CDR3 DNA reads TGTGCCATCAATGAGGCGGGGGACACATACAATGAGCAGTTCTTC.

The V and J genes are TRBV12-3 or TRBV12-4 and TRBJ2-5; D is uncertain. V dropped 4 bases and J dropped 2 bases, with 11 bases sitting between them. The CDR3 loop spans 14 amino acids. This chain's CDR3 is CASSSTTGQETQYF. Written as DNA, the CDR3 is TGTGCCAGCAGTTCTACGACCGGACAAGAGACCCAGTACTTC.

Here the CDR3 DNA reads TGTGCCAGCAGCTTCGGGTTGGGGGATCAACAGTACTTC. Protein: CASSFGLGDQQYF. The rearrangement joins TRBV7-2 to TRBJ2-7; D could derive from TRBD1 or TRBD2 (5 bases each). Germline CDR1 and CDR2: SGHTA and FQGNSA. The V end lost 3 bases, the J end lost 10 bases, and 16 bases lay between the germline ends. This CDR3 has 13 residues.

This clonotype has more than one count but fewer than ten. The chain has TRBV27 and TRBJ2-5, with 9 bases aligning to TRBD1. With the DNA end fitting TRBJ2-1 better, the J assignment may be wrong. The germline V gene has CDR1 MNHEY and CDR2 SMNVEV (reference sequence). This CDR3 has 13 residues. The CDR3 loop reads CASMPTGGYEQFF. CDR3 nucleotides: TGTGCCAGTATGCCGACAGGGGGGTATGAGCAGTTCTTC.

This clonotype was detected a few times. This chain uses TRBV11-2 with TRBJ2-2, with D perhaps matching TRBD2 (6 bases). CDR1 and CDR2 from the germline V gene are SGHAT and FQNNGV. Trimming took 1 base from V and 0 from J, leaving 15 bases between them. This CDR3 has 18 amino acids. The CDR3 here is CASSLGWRVNANTGELFF. Written as DNA, the CDR3 is TGTGCCAGCAGCTTAGGTTGGAGGGTGAACGCGAACACCGGGGAGCTGTTTTTT.

In this sample, this clonotype turned up a few times. This chain uses TRBV29-1 with TRBJ1-1; no clear D. This CDR3 is built from 13 residues. In germline, CDR1 is SQVTM, CDR2 ANQGSEA. V dropped 6 bases and J dropped 4 bases, with 15 bases sitting between them. The CDR3 nucleotides are TGCAGCGTGACCCTGGGTTCAGGCACTGAAGCTTTCTTT. Encoded protein: CSVTLGSGTEAFF.

This clonotype was detected only a few times. J is TRBJ2-5 and V is TRBV7-2, with D perhaps matching TRBD2 (5 bases). The CDR3 is 14 residues long. Germline loops: CDR1 SGHTA, CDR2 FQGNSA. V lost 4 bases and J lost 4, with 13 bases in between. The CDR3 spells CASSSRGRAETQYF. CDR3 in DNA: TGTGCCAGCAGCTCACGAGGGAGAGCAGAGACCCAGTACTTC.